These T cell receptor beta chains were read from a single sample in a study of blood T cell repertoires in COVID-19. Only in-frame clones appear in the TCRdb table, and some are missing; sequencing was by immunoSEQ multiplex PCR. This sample carries some 200,000 clones, about 81% of them seen once, and the ten largest clones take around 14%. Sequences were obtained from peripheral blood. The source is a man between 25 and 39 years old with active or convalescent COVID-19. Both conserved end residues are part of each CDR3.

V	J	CDR3
TRBV7-6	TRBJ1-1	CASSLDRGVTEAFF
TRBV9	TRBJ2-3	CASSPGPSGGTDTQYF
TRBV5-5	TRBJ2-5	CASSSDREETQYF
TRBV5-1	TRBJ1-2	CASSPTGGVGYGYTF
TRBV4-3	TRBJ2-3	CASSQEPGMGADTQYF
TRBV5-8	TRBJ2-3	CASSLGLAGSTDTQYF
TRBV6-5	TRBJ1-1	CASSSTGVNTEAFF
TRBV14	TRBJ2-1	CASSLGGSGGYNEQFF
TRBV7-2	TRBJ1-5	CASSLQGVGNQPQHF
TRBV29-1	TRBJ1-1	CSGRGREVTEAFF
TRBV18	TRBJ2-1	CASSPRTSGAYNEQFF
TRBV6-5	TRBJ2-7	CASSPRQGAAYEQYF
TRBV6-5	TRBJ1-1	CASSYLLRGEAFF
TRBV5-1	TRBJ1-5	CASSLGGTNQPQHF